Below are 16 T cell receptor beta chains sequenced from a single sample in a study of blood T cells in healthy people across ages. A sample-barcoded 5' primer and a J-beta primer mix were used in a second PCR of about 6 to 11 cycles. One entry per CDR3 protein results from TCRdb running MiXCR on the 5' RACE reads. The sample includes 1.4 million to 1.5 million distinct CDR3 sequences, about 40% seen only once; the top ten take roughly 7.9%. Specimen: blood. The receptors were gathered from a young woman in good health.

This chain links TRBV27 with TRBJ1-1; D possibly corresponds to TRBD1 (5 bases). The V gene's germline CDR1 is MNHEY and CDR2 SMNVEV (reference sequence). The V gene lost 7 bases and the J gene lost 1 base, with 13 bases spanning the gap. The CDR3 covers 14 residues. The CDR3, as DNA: TGTGCCAGCAATCGAGAGGGGCCGAACACTGAAGCTTTCTTT. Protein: CASNREGPNTEAFF.

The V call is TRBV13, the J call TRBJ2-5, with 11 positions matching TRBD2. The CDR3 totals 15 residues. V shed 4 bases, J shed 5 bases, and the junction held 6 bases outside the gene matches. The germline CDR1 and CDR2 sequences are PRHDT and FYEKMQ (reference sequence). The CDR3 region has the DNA TGTGCCAGCAGCTCGACTAGCGGGATAGGGGAGACCCAGTACTTC. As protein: CASSSTSGIGETQYF.

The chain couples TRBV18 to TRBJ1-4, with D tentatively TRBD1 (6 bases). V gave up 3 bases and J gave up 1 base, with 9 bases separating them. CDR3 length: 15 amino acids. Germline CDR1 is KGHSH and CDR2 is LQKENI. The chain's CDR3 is CASSPIRGTNEKLFF. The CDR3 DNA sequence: TGTGCCAGCTCACCGATCAGGGGAACTAATGAAAAACTGTTTTTT.

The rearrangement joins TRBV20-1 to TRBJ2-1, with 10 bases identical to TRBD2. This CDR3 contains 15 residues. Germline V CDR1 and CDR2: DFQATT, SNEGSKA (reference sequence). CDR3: CTGLPSGSFSNEQFF. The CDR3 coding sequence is TGCACTGGCCTCCCTAGCGGGAGTTTTTCCAATGAGCAGTTCTTC.

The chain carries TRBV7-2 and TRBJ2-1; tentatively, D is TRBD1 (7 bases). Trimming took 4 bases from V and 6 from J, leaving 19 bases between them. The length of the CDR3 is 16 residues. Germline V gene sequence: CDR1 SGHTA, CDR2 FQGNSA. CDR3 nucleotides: TGTGCCAGCAGCTCAACGGTACTCCAGGGGGGCAATGAGCAGTTCTTC. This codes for CASSSTVLQGGNEQFF. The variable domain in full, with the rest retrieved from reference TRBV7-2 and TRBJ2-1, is GAGVSQSPSNKVTEKGKDVELRCDPISGHTALYWYRQSLGQGLEFLIYFQGNSAPDKSGLPSDRFSAERTGGSVSTLTIQRTQQEDSAVYLCASSSTVLQGGNEQFFGPGTRLTVL.

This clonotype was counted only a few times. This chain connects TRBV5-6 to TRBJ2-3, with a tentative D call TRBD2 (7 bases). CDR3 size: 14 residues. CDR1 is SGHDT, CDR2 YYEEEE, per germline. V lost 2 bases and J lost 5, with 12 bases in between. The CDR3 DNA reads TGTGCCAGCAGCTTCGGGGGGCCCAAAGATACGCAGTATTTT. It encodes CASSFGGPKDTQYF.

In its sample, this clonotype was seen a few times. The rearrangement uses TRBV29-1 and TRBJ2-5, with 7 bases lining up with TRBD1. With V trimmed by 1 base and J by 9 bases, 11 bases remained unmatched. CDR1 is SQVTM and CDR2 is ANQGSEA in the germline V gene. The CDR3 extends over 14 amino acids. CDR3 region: CSVEGGGGRVSQYF. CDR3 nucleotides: TGCAGCGTTGAAGGAGGGGGCGGCCGGGTCTCCCAGTACTTC.

The CDR3 sequence: CASSRPSGLGTGELFF. The CDR3 bases are TGTGCCAGCAGCCGGCCTAGCGGGCTGGGGACCGGGGAGCTGTTTTTT. This chain uses TRBV3-1 with TRBJ2-2, with 8 bases lining up with TRBD2. Germline trimming cut 4 bases from V and 5 bases from J; bases unmatched to any gene: 9. Germline V lookup: CDR1 LGHDT, CDR2 YNNKEL (reference sequence). The CDR3 extends over 16 amino acids. The variable domain in full, completed from reference TRBV3-1 and TRBJ2-2, reads DTAVSQTPKYLVTQMGNDKSIKCEQNLGHDTMYWYKQDSKKFLKIMFSYNNKELIINETVPNRFSPKSPDKAHLNLHINSLELGDSAVYFCASSRPSGLGTGELFFGEGSRLTVL.

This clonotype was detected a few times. The CDR3 protein is CSARRENTEAFF. The CDR3 coding sequence is TGCAGTGCAAGGCGGGAGAACACTGAAGCTTTCTTT. The chain couples TRBV20-1 to TRBJ1-1; D unresolved. This CDR3 region has 12 residues. Per the germline V gene, CDR1 is DFQATT and CDR2 is SNEGSKA (reference sequence). The V and J ends lost 6 bases and 1 base respectively, with 9 bases between them.

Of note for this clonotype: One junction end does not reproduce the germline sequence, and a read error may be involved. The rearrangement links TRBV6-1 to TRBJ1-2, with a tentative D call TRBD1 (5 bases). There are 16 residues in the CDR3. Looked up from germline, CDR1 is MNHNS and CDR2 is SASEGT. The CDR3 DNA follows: TGTGCCGGCAGTGACGGGGGGTTTAAACTTGGCTATGGCTACACCTTC. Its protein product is CAGSDGGFKLGYGYTF.

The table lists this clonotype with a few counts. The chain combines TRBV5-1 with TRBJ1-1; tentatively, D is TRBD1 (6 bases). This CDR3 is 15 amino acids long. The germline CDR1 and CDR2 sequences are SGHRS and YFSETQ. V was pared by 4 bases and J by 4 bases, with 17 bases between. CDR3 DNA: TGCGCCAGCAGCCAACAGGGCTCTACGGCCACTGAAGCTTTCTTT. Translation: CASSQQGSTATEAFF.

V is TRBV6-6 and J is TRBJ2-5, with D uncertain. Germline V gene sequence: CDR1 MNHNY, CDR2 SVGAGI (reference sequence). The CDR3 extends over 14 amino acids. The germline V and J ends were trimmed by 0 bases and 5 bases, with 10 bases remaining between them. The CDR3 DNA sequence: TGTGCCAGCAGTTACTCGCGATTAGGGGAGACCCAGTACTTC. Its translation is CASSYSRLGETQYF.

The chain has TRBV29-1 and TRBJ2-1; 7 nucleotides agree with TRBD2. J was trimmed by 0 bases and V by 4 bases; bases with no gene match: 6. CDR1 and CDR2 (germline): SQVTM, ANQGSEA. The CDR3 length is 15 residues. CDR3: CSVGGGRDSYNEQFF. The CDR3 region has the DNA TGCAGCGTTGGGGGGGGGAGAGACTCCTACAATGAGCAGTTCTTC.

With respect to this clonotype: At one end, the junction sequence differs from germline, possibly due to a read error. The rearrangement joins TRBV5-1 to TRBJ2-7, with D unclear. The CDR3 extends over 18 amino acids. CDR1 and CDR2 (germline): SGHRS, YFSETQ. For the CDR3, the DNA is TGCGCCAGTAGCTTGGAAGGAAGATTTGCAAAACCCTCCTACGAGCAGTACTTC. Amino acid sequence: CASSLEGRFAKPSYEQYF.

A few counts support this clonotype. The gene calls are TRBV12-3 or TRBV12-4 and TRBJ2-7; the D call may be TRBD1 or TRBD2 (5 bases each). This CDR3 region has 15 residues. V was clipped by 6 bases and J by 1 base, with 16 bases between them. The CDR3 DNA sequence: TGTGCCAGCAGAGAAGGGACCTCAGCATCCTACGAGCAGTACTTC. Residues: CASREGTSASYEQYF.

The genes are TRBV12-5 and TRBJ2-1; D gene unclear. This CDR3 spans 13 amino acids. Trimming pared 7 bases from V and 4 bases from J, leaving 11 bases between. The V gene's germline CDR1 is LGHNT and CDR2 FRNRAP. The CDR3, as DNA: TGTGCTAGTGTCAAGGCCAATTACAATGAGCAGTTCTTC. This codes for CASVKANYNEQFF.